This TCR beta chain was recorded in a study of cytomegalovirus exposure and HLA in healthy donors. 60 Vbeta and 13 Jbeta primers were used in PCR. The protocol was immunoSEQ multiplex PCR, while the TCRdb copy is restricted to in-frame clones and leaves out a portion. Among 85,000 to 90,000 clones listed, 75% to 90% were seen once. The origin of this receptor is a man in his late teens or twenties in good health and CMV-seronegative. Sequenced input: PBMCs.

The CDR3 protein is CASSQLGQGKNEQYF. DNA for the CDR3: TGTGCCAGCAGCCAACTTGGCCAGGGTAAGAACGAGCAGTACTTC. The chain combines TRBV14 with TRBJ2-7, with D possibly matching TRBD1 (5 bases). Per the germline V gene, CDR1 is SGHDN and CDR2 is FVKESK. The CDR3 covers 15 residues. V shed 2 bases and J shed 5 bases, with 16 bases lying between them.